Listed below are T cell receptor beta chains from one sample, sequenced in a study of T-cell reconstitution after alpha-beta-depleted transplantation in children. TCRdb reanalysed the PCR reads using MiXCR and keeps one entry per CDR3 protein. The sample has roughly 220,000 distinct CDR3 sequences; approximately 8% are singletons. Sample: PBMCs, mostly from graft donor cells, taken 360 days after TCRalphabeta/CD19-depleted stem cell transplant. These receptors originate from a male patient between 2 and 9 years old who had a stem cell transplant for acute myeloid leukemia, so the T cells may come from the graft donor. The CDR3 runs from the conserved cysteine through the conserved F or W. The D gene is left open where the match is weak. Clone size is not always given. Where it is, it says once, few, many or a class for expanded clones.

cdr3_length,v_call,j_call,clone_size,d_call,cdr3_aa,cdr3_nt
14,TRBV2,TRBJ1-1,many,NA,CASSEAGGGTEAFF,TGTGCCAGCAGTGAAGCGGGGGGTGGCACTGAAGCTTTCTTT
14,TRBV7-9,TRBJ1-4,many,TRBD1,CASSPTGGGEKLFF,TGTGCCAGCAGCCCGACAGGGGGTGGTGAAAAACTGTTTTTT
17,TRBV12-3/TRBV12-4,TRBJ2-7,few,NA,CASSPGYGGAGTYEQYF,TGTGCCAGCAGCCCCGGGTATGGGGGTGCAGGAACCTACGAGCAGTACTTC
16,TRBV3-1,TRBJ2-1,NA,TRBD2,CASSPRLAGGQNEQFF,TGTGCCAGCAGCCCGCGACTAGCGGGGGGGCAAAATGAGCAGTTCTTC
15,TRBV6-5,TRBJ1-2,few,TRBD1,CASSYSRQGNYGYTF,TGTGCCAGCAGTTACTCCCGACAGGGAAACTATGGCTACACCTTC
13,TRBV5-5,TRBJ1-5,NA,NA,CASSSGVGQPQHF,TGTGCCAGCAGCTCCGGGGTGGGTCAGCCCCAGCATTTT
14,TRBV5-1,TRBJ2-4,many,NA,CASSLVGFLNIQYF,TGCGCCAGCAGCTTGGTTGGGTTCTTGAACATTCAGTACTTC
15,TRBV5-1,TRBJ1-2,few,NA,CASSLARAGNYGYTF,TGCGCCAGCAGCTTAGCCCGAGCTGGGAACTATGGCTACACCTTC
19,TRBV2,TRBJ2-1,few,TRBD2,CTSSLRTSGGPLHYNEQFF,TGTACCAGCAGTCTCCGGACTAGCGGGGGGCCCCTACATTACAATGAGCAGTTCTTC
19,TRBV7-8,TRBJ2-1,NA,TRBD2,CASINLAWEGLGLEVDWFF,TGTGCCAGCATAAACCTAGCCTGGGAGGGACTAGGGCTAGAGGTAGACTGGTTCTTC
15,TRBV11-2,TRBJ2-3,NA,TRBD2,CASSSNKMTSYTQYF,TGTGCCAGCAGCTCAAATAAGATGACTAGCTATACGCAGTATTTT
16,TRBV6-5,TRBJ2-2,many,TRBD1,CASNPGQVVNTGELFF,TGTGCCAGCAATCCTGGACAGGTCGTAAACACCGGGGAGCTGTTTTTT
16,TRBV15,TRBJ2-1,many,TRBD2,CATSRGSGGGFNEQFF,TGTGCCACCAGCAGAGGCTCTGGCGGGGGGTTTAATGAGCAGTTCTTC
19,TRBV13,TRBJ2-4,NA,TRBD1,CASSMTGTPKGGPKNIQYF,TGTGCCAGCAGTATGACCGGGACACCGAAAGGGGGCCCCAAAAACATTCAGTACTTC
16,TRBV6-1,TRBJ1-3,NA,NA,CASNPRGGLSGNTIYF,TGTGCCAGCAACCCCCGGGGGGGCCTCTCTGGAAACACCATATATTTT
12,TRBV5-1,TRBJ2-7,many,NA,CASSRESYEQYF,TGCGCCAGCAGCCGCGAGAGTTACGAGCAGTACTTC
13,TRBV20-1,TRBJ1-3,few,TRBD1,CSAAGGAGNTIYF,TGCAGTGCTGCAGGGGGCGCCGGAAACACCATATATTTT
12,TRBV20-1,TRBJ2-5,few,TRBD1,CSARQGAETQYF,TGCAGTGCTAGGCAGGGGGCCGAGACCCAGTACTTC
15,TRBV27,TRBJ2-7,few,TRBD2,CASRMGTSGNYEQYF,TGTGCCAGTAGAATGGGGACTAGCGGGAACTACGAGCAGTACTTC
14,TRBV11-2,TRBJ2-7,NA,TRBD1,CASRPGTGLYEQYF,TGTGCCAGCAGACCCGGGACAGGGCTTTACGAGCAGTACTTC
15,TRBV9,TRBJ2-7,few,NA,CASSVRPSGDYEQYF,TGTGCCAGCAGCGTAAGGCCCTCAGGGGACTACGAGCAGTACTTC
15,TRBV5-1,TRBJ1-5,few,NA,CASSLIGGGNQPQHF,TGCGCCAGCAGCCTGATTGGAGGGGGCAATCAGCCCCAGCATTTT